The 2 T cell receptor beta chains presented below share a single source sample, sequenced in a study of immune characteristics of hereditary and idiopathic chronic pancreatitis. Data came from immunoSEQ multiplex PCR; TCRdb stores just in-frame clones and leaves some out. Here the sample spans fewer than 10,000 clones, roughly 83% being singletons. The pancreas tissue came from patients undergoing total pancreatectomy with islet autotransplantation. The sequencing sample was made of pancreas tissue with idiopathic chronic pancreatitis. All receptors come from a human donor with chronic pancreatitis.

This sequence joins TRBV7-8 and TRBJ2-2, with no clear D. CDR1 and CDR2 from the germline V gene are SGHVS and FQNEAQ. CDR3 length: 16 residues. V gave up 3 bases and J gave up 1 base, with 12 bases separating them. CDR3 sequence: CASSLDSALNTGELFF. The CDR3 DNA follows: TGTGCCAGCAGCTTGGATTCGGCGTTGAACACCGGGGAGCTGTTTTTT.

The rearrangement uses TRBV5-4 and TRBJ2-3, with 7 bases matching TRBD2. Germline values: CDR1 SGHNT, CDR2 YYREEE (reference sequence). Trimming cost V 0 bases and J 0 bases; bases outside gene matches: 7. The CDR3 is 17 amino acids. The CDR3 loop reads CASSLDSSAGSTDTQYF. The CDR3 coding sequence is TGTGCCAGCAGCTTGGATTCGTCAGCGGGGAGCACAGATACGCAGTATTTT.